The 2 T cell receptor beta chains presented below share a single source sample, sequenced in a study of graft-versus-host responses after intestinal transplantation. Their antigens remain unidentified. Sequenced by immunoSEQ multiplex PCR; TCRdb stores in-frame clones only, minus some. The sample comprises about 86,000 clones, about 85% of which are singletons, and around 0.27% rests with the top ten. Sequencing used unstimulated CD4+ T cells sorted from spleen or lymph node cells, obtained before transplant. These receptors all come from a human donor who was the organ donor for an intestinal transplant.

The rearrangement uses TRBV27 and TRBJ2-1; 7 bases fit TRBD2. Germline lookup yields CDR1 MNHEY and CDR2 SMNVEV (reference sequence). CDR3 size: 17 residues. Unmatched junction bases numbered 7, after V lost 2 bases and J lost 0 bases. CDR3 sequence: CASSLREAGSSYNEQFF. CDR3 DNA sequence: TGTGCCAGCAGTTTAAGGGAAGCGGGGAGCTCCTACAATGAGCAGTTCTTC.

The chain recombines TRBV7-9 with TRBJ1-2; 8 bases match TRBD1. Germline assignment: CDR1 SEHNR and CDR2 FQNEAQ (reference sequence). The CDR3 is 14 residues long. Trimming at V came to 4 bases and at J to 4 bases, leaving 5 bases not matched to a gene. The CDR3 DNA follows: TGTGCCAGCAGCTCACCAGGGGGCGGCTATGGCTACACCTTC. It yields the protein CASSSPGGGYGYTF. Supplemented by reference TRBV7-9 and TRBJ1-2, the full variable domain reads DTGVSQNPRHKITKRGQNVTFRCDPISEHNRLYWYRQTLGQGPEFLTYFQNEAQLEKSRLLSDRFSAERPKGSFSTLEIQRTEQGDSAMYLCASSSPGGGYGYTFGSGTRLTVV.